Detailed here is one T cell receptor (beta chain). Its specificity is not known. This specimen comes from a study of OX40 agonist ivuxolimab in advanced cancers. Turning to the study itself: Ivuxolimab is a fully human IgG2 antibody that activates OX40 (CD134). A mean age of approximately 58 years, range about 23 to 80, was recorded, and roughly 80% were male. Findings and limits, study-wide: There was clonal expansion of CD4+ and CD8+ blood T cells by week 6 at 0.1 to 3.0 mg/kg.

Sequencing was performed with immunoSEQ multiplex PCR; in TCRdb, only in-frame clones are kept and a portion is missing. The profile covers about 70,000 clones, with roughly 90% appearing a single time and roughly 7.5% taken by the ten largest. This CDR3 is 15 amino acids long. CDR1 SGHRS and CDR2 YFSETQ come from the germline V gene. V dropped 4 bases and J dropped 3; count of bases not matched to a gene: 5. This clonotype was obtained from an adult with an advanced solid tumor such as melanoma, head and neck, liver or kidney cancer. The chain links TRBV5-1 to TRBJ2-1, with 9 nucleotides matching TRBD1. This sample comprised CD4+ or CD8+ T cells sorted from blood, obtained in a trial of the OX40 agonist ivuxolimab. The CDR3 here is CASSPPTGGYNEQFF. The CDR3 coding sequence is TGCGCCAGCAGCCCCCCGACAGGGGGCTACAATGAGCAGTTCTTC.